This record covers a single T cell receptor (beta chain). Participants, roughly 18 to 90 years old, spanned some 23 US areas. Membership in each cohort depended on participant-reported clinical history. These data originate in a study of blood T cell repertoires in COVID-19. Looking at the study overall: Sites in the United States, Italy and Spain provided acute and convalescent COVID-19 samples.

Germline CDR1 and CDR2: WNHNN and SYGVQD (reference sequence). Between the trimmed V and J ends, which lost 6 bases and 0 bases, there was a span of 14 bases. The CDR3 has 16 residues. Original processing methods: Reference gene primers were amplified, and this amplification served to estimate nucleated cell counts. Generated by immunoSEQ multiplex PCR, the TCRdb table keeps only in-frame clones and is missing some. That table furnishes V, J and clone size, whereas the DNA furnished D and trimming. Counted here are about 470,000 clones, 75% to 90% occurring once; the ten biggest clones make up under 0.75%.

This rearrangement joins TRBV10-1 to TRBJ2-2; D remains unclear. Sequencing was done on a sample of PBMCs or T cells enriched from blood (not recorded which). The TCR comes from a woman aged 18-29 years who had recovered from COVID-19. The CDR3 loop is CASSTYRPPNTGELFF. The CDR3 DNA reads TGCGCCAGCAGCACCTACAGACCTCCGAACACCGGGGAGCTGTTTTTT.